Presented here are 6 T cell receptor beta chains from one specimen sequenced in a study of blood T cell repertoires in COVID-19. This table comes from immunoSEQ multiplex PCR, and its TCRdb copy is limited to in-frame clones, with some not included. The table records 450,000 or so clones, about 90% of them present only once. Sequencing was carried out using peripheral blood. Every receptor here comes from a man aged 18 to 29 with COVID-19, enrolled during active disease.

DNA of the CDR3: TGTGCCAGCAGCGACAACTGGGGCACGAATACGCAGTATTTT. This encodes CASSDNWGTNTQYF. The V call is TRBV14, the J call TRBJ2-3, with D perhaps TRBD1 (5 bases). The V gene lost 5 bases and the J gene lost 7 bases, with 16 bases spanning the gap. The CDR3 consists of 14 residues. Germline-derived CDR1 and CDR2 are SGHDN and FVKESK. The full variable domain, with the rest looked up from reference TRBV14 and TRBJ2-3, is EAGVTQFPSHSVIEKGQTVTLRCDPISGHDNLYWYRRVMGKEIKFLLHFVKESKQDESGMPNNRFLAERTGGTYSTLKVQPAELEDSGVYFCASSDNWGTNTQYFGPGTRLTVL.

The rearrangement links TRBV6-5 to TRBJ2-5; 9 bases fit TRBD2. Germline V gene lookup returns CDR1 MNHEY and CDR2 SVGAGI. V trimming: 10 bases; J trimming: 1 base; junction bases outside the gene matches: 7. This CDR3 has 14 residues. CDR3 in amino acids: CATRRGGLQETQYF. In DNA form, the CDR3 reads TGTGCCACAAGGCGGGGGGGCCTCCAAGAGACCCAGTACTTC.

The CDR3 DNA follows: TGTGCCAGCAGCTTGGGCCAAGCGGACTACAATGAGCAGTTCTTC. It is translated as CASSLGQADYNEQFF. The chain carries TRBV11-2 and TRBJ2-1; D is possibly TRBD2 (5 bases). Germline values: CDR1 SGHAT, CDR2 FQNNGV. The length of the CDR3 is 15 residues. Trimming shortened V by 3 bases and J by 3 bases, and 12 bases separated the two germline ends.

J is TRBJ2-3 and V is TRBV6-1; possible D gene TRBD1, 5 bases. The germline V and J ends were trimmed by 5 bases and 5 bases, with 8 bases remaining between them. There are 12 residues in the CDR3. Germline CDR1 and CDR2: MNHNS and SASEGT. The CDR3 bases are TGTGCCAGCAGTTCTCAGGGAGATACGCAGTATTTT. Its translation is CASSSQGDTQYF.

The chain has TRBV29-1 and TRBJ2-1, with a possible D match to TRBD1 (6 bases). This CDR3 is built from 13 residues. The germline CDR1 and CDR2 sequences are SQVTM and ANQGSEA. V was shortened by 3 bases and J by 7 bases, with 13 bases between the two germline ends. The CDR3 spells CSVDGQGWNEQFF. For the CDR3, the DNA is TGCAGCGTTGACGGGCAGGGGTGGAATGAGCAGTTCTTC.

The V and J genes are TRBV7-9 and TRBJ2-1, with a tentative D call TRBD2 (5 bases). Trimming took 3 bases from V and 10 from J, leaving 13 bases between them. The CDR3 is 13 amino acids. Germline CDR1 is SEHNR and CDR2 is FQNEAQ (reference sequence). The DNA for the CDR3 is TGTGCCAGCAGCTTGGCGACTATCTCCGAGCAGTTCTTC. Translating it yields CASSLATISEQFF.